This T cell receptor beta chain was obtained from a study of blood T cells in healthy people across ages. This clonotype has more than one count but fewer than ten. The antigen is undetermined. Study results and caveats: Investigators treated diversity estimates from one million T cells as underestimates. Versus aged donors, long-lived donors had higher diversity and more naive CD4+ cells.

It was with a sample-barcoded 5' primer and a J-beta primer mix that a second PCR of roughly 7 to 12 cycles was run. TCRdb processed the 5' RACE reads anew with MiXCR; each CDR3 protein has one entry. This repertoire shows over a million distinct CDR3 sequences, 40% to 50% found once; its top ten account for over 15%. Per the germline V gene, CDR1 is SGHAT and CDR2 is FQDESV (reference sequence). The CDR3 is 17 amino acids. The V and J ends lost 5 bases and 9 bases, in that order; junction bases with no gene match: 11. Sequencing used blood. The V call is TRBV11-1, the J call TRBJ2-1, with 15 positions matching TRBD2. The TCR was taken from a woman aged 55-75 years in good health. In DNA form, the CDR3 reads TGTGCCAGCAGCACCCACGGGACTAGCGGGAGGCCGGGTGAGCAGTTCTTC. This sequence encodes CASSTHGTSGRPGEQFF.